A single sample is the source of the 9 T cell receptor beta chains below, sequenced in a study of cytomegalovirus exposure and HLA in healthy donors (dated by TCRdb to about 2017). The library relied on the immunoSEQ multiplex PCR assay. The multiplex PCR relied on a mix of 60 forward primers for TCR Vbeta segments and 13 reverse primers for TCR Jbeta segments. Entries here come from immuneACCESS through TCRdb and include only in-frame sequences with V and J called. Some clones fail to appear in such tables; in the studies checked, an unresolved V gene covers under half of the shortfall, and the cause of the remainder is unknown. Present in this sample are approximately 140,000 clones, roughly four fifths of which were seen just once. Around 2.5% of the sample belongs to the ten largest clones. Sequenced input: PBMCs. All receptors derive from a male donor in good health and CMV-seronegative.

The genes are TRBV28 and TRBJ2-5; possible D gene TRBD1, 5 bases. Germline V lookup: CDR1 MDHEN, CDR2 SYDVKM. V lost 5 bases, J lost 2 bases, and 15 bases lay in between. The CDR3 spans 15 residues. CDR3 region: CASSLGRAEQETQYF. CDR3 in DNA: TGTGCCAGCAGTCTGGGGCGCGCAGAACAAGAGACCCAGTACTTC.

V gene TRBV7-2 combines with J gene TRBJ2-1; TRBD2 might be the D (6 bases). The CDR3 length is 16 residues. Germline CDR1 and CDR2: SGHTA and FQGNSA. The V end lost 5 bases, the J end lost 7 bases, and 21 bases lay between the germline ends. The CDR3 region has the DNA TGTGCCAGCAGCCGCGGGCGGGACCATTATTTAAATGAGCAGTTCTTC. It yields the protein CASSRGRDHYLNEQFF.

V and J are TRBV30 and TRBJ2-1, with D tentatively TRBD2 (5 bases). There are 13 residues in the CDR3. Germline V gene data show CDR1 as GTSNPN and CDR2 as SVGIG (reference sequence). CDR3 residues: CGTRTTNYNEQFF. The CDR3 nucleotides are TGTGGCACCCGGACGACTAACTACAATGAGCAGTTCTTC. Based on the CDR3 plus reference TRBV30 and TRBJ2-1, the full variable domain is SQTIHQWPATLVQPVGSPLSLECTVEGTSNPNLYWYRQAAGRGLQLLFYSVGIGQISSEVPQNLSASRPQDRQFILSSKKLLLSDSGFYLCGTRTTNYNEQFFGPGTRLTVL.

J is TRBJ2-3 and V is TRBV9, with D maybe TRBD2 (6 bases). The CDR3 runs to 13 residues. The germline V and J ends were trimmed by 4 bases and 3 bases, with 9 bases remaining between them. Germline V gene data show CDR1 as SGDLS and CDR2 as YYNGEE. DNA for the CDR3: TGTGCCAGCAGCCCGACTAGGACAGATACGCAGTATTTT. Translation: CASSPTRTDTQYF.

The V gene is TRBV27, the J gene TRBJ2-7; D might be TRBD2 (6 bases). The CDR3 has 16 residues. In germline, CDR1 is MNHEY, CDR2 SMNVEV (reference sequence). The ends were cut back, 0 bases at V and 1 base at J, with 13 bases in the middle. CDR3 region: CASSLSAGTPSYEQYF. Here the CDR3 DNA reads TGTGCCAGCAGTTTATCTGCCGGGACTCCGTCCTACGAGCAGTACTTC.

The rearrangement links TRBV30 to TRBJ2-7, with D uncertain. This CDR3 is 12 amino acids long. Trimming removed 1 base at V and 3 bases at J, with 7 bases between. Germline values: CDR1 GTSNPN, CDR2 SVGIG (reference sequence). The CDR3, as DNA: TGTGCCTGGAGTGAGAACGGCTACGAGCAGTACTTC. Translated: CAWSENGYEQYF.

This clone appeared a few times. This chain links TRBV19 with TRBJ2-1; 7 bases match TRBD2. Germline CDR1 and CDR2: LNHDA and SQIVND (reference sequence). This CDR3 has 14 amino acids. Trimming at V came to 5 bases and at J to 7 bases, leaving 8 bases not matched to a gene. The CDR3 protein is CASSEGRASNEQFF. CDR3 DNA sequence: TGTGCCAGTAGTGAAGGGAGGGCATCAAATGAGCAGTTCTTC.

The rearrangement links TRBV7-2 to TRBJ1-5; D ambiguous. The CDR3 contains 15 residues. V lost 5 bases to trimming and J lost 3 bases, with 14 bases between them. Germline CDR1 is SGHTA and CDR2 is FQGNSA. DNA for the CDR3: TGTGCCAGCAGCCCCAGAGCGAAAAACAATCAGCCCCAGCATTTT. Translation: CASSPRAKNNQPQHF.

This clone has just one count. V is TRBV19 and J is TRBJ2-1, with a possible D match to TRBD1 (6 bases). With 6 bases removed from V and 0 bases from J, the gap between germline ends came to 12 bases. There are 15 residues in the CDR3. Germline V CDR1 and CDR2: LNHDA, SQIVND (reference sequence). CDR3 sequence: CASRPRGSSYNEQFF. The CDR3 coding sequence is TGTGCCAGTAGGCCGAGGGGGAGCTCCTACAATGAGCAGTTCTTC.